Following are 11 T cell receptor beta chains from one sample sequenced in a study of cytomegalovirus exposure and HLA in healthy donors. It was with 60 Vbeta and 13 Jbeta primers that the PCR ran. Some clones are missing from TCRdb's copy, which holds only in-frame ones; the method was immunoSEQ multiplex PCR. This sample has some 150,000 clones; nearly 80% occur once, and the top ten carry under 0.8%. Material for sequencing was PBMCs. These receptors came from a male donor in good health and CMV-seronegative.

This clone was seen a handful of times. This rearrangement joins TRBV7-2 to TRBJ2-5; D might be TRBD2 (5 bases). Germline CDR1 and CDR2: SGHTA and FQGNSA. Trimming cost V 3 bases and J 2 bases, with 13 bases left between them. The CDR3 length is 15 residues. The CDR3 protein is CASSFRRGHQETQYF. CDR3 sequence (DNA): TGTGCCAGCAGCTTCCGCCGGGGTCATCAAGAGACCCAGTACTTC.

This sequence joins TRBV19 and TRBJ1-2, with TRBD1 matching over 8 bases. V lost 5 bases and J lost 6; bases outside the gene matches: 5. The CDR3 consists of 13 residues. Germline values: CDR1 LNHDA, CDR2 SQIVND (reference sequence). CDR3 bases: TGTGCCAGTAGTCCAGGACAGGGTCATGGCTACACCTTC. It is translated as CASSPGQGHGYTF.

This clone was observed a handful of times. The chain has TRBV11-1 and TRBJ2-3, with a weak D call TRBD1 (7 bases). Germline V gene data show CDR1 as SGHAT and CDR2 as FQDESV (reference sequence). The CDR3 is made up of 15 amino acids. V gave up 6 bases and J gave up 8 bases, with 21 bases separating them. The CDR3 reads CASSSRGPLGGTQYF. CDR3 bases: TGTGCCAGCAGTTCAAGGGGGCCCCTGGGAGGTACGCAGTATTTT.

The chain combines TRBV11-2 with TRBJ2-7; 8 bases line up with TRBD1. From germline, CDR1 is SGHAT and CDR2 FQNNGV. This CDR3 region has 17 residues. V was pared by 1 base and J by 4 bases, with 12 bases of the junction left unmatched. DNA for the CDR3: TGTGCCAGCAGCTTAGGAGGCAGGGGGCGATTTGGGTACGAGCAGTACTTC. Protein sequence: CASSLGGRGRFGYEQYF.

V gene TRBV4-1 combines with J gene TRBJ2-1; possibly TRBD1 for D (6 bases). CDR1 is MGHRA and CDR2 is YSYEKL in the germline V gene. The CDR3 runs to 16 residues. V was clipped by 0 bases and J by 4 bases, with 13 bases between them. The CDR3 here is CASSQEPGTFYNEQFF. For the CDR3, the DNA is TGCGCCAGCAGCCAAGAACCCGGGACATTTTACAATGAGCAGTTCTTC.

The chain recombines TRBV19 with TRBJ1-2; 12 nucleotides match TRBD1. The V segment lost 5 bases and the J segment 8 bases; nucleotides outside the gene matches: 9. The germline V gene encodes CDR1 LNHDA and CDR2 SQIVND (reference sequence). The CDR3 consists of 15 residues. The CDR3 spells CASSAGTGGKLGYTF. CDR3 nucleotide sequence: TGTGCCAGTAGTGCTGGGACAGGGGGCAAATTGGGCTACACCTTC.

This CDR3 is CASSQEGGSGYEQYF. Here the CDR3 DNA reads TGCGCCAGCAGCCAAGAGGGGGGGAGTGGGTACGAGCAGTACTTC. The chain recombines TRBV4-1 with TRBJ2-7; 7 positions agree with TRBD2. With 0 bases clipped from V and 4 bases from J, the junction kept 6 bases outside the gene matches. Germline values: CDR1 MGHRA, CDR2 YSYEKL. The CDR3 runs 15 residues.

To note about this clone: Compared with germline, one end of the junction differs, possibly owing to a read error. The rearrangement uses TRBV18 and TRBJ1-4; D uncertain. The CDR3 is 12 residues long. Germline V gives CDR1 KGHSH, CDR2 LQKENI. The CDR3 sequence is CASSPDAHLTVF. The CDR3, as DNA: TGTGCCAGCTCACCTGATGCCCATCTAACCGTCTTT.

The V gene is TRBV14, the J gene TRBJ1-2; D gene ambiguous. The germline V gene encodes CDR1 SGHDN and CDR2 FVKESK. The CDR3 is 13 residues long. V was cut by 6 bases and J by 7 bases, with 15 bases left in between. The CDR3 DNA reads TGTGCCAGCAGTCCCCGGGTCGGTGGTGGCTACACCTTC. It is translated as CASSPRVGGGYTF.

The rearrangement joins TRBV9 to TRBJ2-7; 11 bases match TRBD2. The CDR3 is 15 residues long. Per germline, CDR1 SGDLS and CDR2 YYNGEE. V shed 2 bases and J 3 bases; nucleotides not matched to a gene: 4. The CDR3 is CASSVGTSGVYEQYF. Written as DNA, the CDR3 is TGTGCCAGCAGCGTTGGGACTAGCGGAGTCTACGAGCAGTACTTC.

The chain recombines TRBV4-3 with TRBJ1-5; the D is unclear. Germline V CDR1 and CDR2: LGHNA, YSLEER. Deletions cut 1 base from V and 7 bases from J, with 14 bases between. CDR3 length: 15 residues. CDR3 protein: CASSQVFGVRQPQHF. In DNA, the CDR3 is TGCGCCAGCAGCCAAGTCTTCGGGGTACGGCAGCCCCAGCATTTT.